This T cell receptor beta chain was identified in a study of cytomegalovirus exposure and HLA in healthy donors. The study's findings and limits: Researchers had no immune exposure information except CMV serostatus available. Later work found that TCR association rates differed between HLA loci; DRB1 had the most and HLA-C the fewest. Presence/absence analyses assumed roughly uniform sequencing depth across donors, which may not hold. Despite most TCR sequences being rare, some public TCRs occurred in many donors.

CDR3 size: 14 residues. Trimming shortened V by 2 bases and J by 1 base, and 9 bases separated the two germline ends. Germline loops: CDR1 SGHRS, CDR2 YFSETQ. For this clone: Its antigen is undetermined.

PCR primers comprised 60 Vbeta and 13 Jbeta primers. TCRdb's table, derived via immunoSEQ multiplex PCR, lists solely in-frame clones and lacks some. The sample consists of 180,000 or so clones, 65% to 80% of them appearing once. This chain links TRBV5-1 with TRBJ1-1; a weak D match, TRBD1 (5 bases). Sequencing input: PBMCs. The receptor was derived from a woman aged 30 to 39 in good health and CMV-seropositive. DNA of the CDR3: TGCGCCAGCAGCTTAACAGGACCGAACACTGAAGCTTTCTTT. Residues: CASSLTGPNTEAFF.